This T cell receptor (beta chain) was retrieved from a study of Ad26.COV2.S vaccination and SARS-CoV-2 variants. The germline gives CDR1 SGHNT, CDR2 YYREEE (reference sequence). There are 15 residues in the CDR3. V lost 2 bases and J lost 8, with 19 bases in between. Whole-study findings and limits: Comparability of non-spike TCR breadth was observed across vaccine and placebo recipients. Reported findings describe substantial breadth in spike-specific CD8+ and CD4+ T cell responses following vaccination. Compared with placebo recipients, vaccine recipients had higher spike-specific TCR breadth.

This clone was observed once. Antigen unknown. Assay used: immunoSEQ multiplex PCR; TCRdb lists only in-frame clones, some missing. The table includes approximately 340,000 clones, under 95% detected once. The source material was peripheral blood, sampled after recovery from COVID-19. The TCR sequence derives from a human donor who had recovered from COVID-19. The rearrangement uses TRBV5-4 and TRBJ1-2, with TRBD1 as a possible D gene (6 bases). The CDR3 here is CASSLGDNPLKGYTF. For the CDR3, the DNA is TGTGCCAGCAGCTTAGGGGACAACCCCCTGAAGGGCTACACCTTC.